A selection of T cell receptor beta chains follows, all from one sample in a study of OX40 agonist ivuxolimab in advanced cancers. Libraries were prepared by immunoSEQ multiplex PCR; TCRdb keeps only in-frame clonotypes and omits some of them. Found here are about 78,000 clones, roughly 92% of them singletons; the top ten hold 2.5% to 3%. The sample was CD4+ or CD8+ T cells sorted from blood, taken in a trial of the OX40 agonist ivuxolimab. All receptors derive from an adult with an advanced solid tumor such as melanoma, head and neck, liver or kidney cancer. The CDR3 runs from the conserved cysteine through the conserved F or W. A D gene is named only where the DNA matches it firmly. Part of the rows lack a size; the others show once, few, many or a class for expanded clones.

clone_size,j_call,d_call,cdr3_length,v_call,cdr3_nt,cdr3_aa
NA,TRBJ2-5,TRBD1,13,TRBV2,TGTGCCAGCAGACGGACAGGGGAAGAGACCCAGTACTTC,CASRRTGEETQYF
NA,TRBJ1-3,NA,14,TRBV6-1,TGTGCCAGCAGTAACACGGGGTATAGAAACACCATATATTTT,CASSNTGYRNTIYF
NA,TRBJ2-5,NA,18,TRBV18,TGTGCCAGCTCACCACCGTCGGGGGGCCGTGAGGGGGAAGAGACCCAGTACTTC,CASSPPSGGREGEETQYF
NA,TRBJ2-1,TRBD2,15,TRBV4-1,TGCGCCAGCAGCCTGGGTAGCGGGAGATACAATGAGCAGTTCTTC,CASSLGSGRYNEQFF
NA,TRBJ1-2,NA,13,TRBV10-1,TGCGCCAGCAGTGAGTCTCTCGGGGATGGCTACACCTTC,CASSESLGDGYTF
NA,TRBJ1-1,NA,15,TRBV5-6,TGTGCCAGCAGCTTGGTTTCGACACCAAACACTGAAGCTTTCTTT,CASSLVSTPNTEAFF
NA,TRBJ2-1,NA,17,TRBV10-3,TGTGCCATCAGTAACCCTCTGGGACGGAGCTCCTACAATGAGCAGTTCTTC,CAISNPLGRSSYNEQFF
NA,TRBJ1-2,TRBD1,17,TRBV28,TGTGCCAGCAGTTCACCGGGACAGGGGATGTTTCGCTATGGCTACACCTTC,CASSSPGQGMFRYGYTF
NA,TRBJ2-2,NA,18,TRBV7-9,TGTGCCAGCAGCTTTCGTTCTCCAGGGGTGATAAACACCGGGGAGCTGTTTTTT,CASSFRSPGVINTGELFF
NA,TRBJ2-7,TRBD1,13,TRBV2,TGTGCCAGCAGTCCTACAGGGGGGTGGGAGCAGTACTTC,CASSPTGGWEQYF
NA,TRBJ2-3,NA,15,TRBV18,TGTGCCAGCTCACCACTAGCAGCGGAGGACGATACGCAGTATTTT,CASSPLAAEDDTQYF
once,TRBJ1-6,NA,13,TRBV30,TGTGCCTGGAGTAGGGGTCTAAATTCACCCCTCCACTTT,CAWSRGLNSPLHF
NA,TRBJ1-4,NA,14,TRBV29-1,TGCAGCGTTGAATTAGTTTCGGGAAATGAAAAACTGTTTTTT,CSVELVSGNEKLFF
NA,TRBJ2-5,NA,12,TRBV5-1,TGCGCCAGCAGCTTGGGGGAAGAGACCCAGTACTTC,CASSLGEETQYF
once,TRBJ1-4,NA,15,TRBV28,TGTGCCAGCAGTCTCCCTGGGCGGGTCAATGAAAAACTGTTTTTT,CASSLPGRVNEKLFF
NA,TRBJ2-5,NA,13,TRBV6-1,TGTGCCAGCACCTTACACTACCAAGAGACCCAGTACTTC,CASTLHYQETQYF
NA,TRBJ1-1,TRBD1,14,TRBV7-8,TGTGCCAGCAGCCGGCGACAGGGTCACGCTGAAGCTTTCTTT,CASSRRQGHAEAFF
NA,TRBJ2-7,NA,15,TRBV4-2,TGTGCCAGCAGGCGCGGTGTTAGCGGCTCCTACGAGCAGTACTTC,CASRRGVSGSYEQYF
NA,TRBJ2-3,TRBD2,18,TRBV5-4,TGTGCCAGCAGCTTGCGGGGGACTAGCCCCCTTTGGACAGATACGCAGTATTTT,CASSLRGTSPLWTDTQYF
NA,TRBJ2-3,TRBD1,14,TRBV7-2,TGTGCCAGCAGCCGAGGACAGGGCACAGATACGCAGTATTTT,CASSRGQGTDTQYF
NA,TRBJ2-7,TRBD2,17,TRBV28,TGTGCCAGCAGTTTCCGACTAGCACTAGTACCGTCTTACGAGCAGTACTTC,CASSFRLALVPSYEQYF
NA,TRBJ2-3,TRBD2,16,TRBV9,TGTGCCAGCAGCGTAGGAGGACTAGCGGGAGCAGATACGCAGTATTTT,CASSVGGLAGADTQYF
once,TRBJ2-1,NA,15,TRBV7-9,TGTGCCAGCAGCCCCTCGGGGCTCCCGCGTGGAAAGCAGTTCTTC,CASSPSGLPRGKQFF
NA,TRBJ2-5,TRBD1,16,TRBV5-6,TGTGCCAGCAGCTTTATACCGGGACAGAGAAGAGACACCCAGTACTTC,CASSFIPGQRRDTQYF
NA,TRBJ2-3,TRBD1,18,TRBV23-1,TGCGCCAGCAGTCAATCTGGCCGGGACAGGGGGACAAGGGATACGCAGTATTTT,CASSQSGRDRGTRDTQYF
NA,TRBJ2-1,NA,17,TRBV5-1,TGCGCCAGCAGCTTGGGGAGGGCTAGGGCGGGTTTAGATGAGCAGTTCTTC,CASSLGRARAGLDEQFF
NA,TRBJ2-3,TRBD2,16,TRBV5-4,TGTGCCAGCAGCACTAGGACTAGCGGCTTCACAGATACGCAGTATTTT,CASSTRTSGFTDTQYF
once,TRBJ2-1,TRBD2,15,TRBV2,TGTGCCAGCAGCAAGGGACTAGCGGGAGTCGGTGAGCAGTTCTTC,CASSKGLAGVGEQFF
once,TRBJ2-1,TRBD2,15,TRBV27,TGTGCCAGCAGTCCGACTAGCGGGTTCCTAAATGAGCAGTTCTTC,CASSPTSGFLNEQFF
NA,TRBJ2-3,NA,13,TRBV11-2,TGTGCCAGCAGCCCAGCAGGGTCAGATACGCAGTATTTT,CASSPAGSDTQYF
NA,TRBJ2-6,NA,15,TRBV9,TGTGCCAGCAGCGTACAGGGCGCTGGGGCCAACGTCCTGACTTTC,CASSVQGAGANVLTF
NA,TRBJ1-2,NA,14,TRBV2,TGTGCCAGCATGACCGAGGTGGGGGCCTATGGCTACACCTTC,CASMTEVGAYGYTF
NA,TRBJ1-1,NA,14,TRBV21-1,TGTGCCAGCTTTAGGGGGGGCGTGAACACTGAAGCTTTCTTT,CASFRGGVNTEAFF
NA,TRBJ2-7,TRBD1,17,TRBV5-5,TGTGCCAGCAGCACCGGAGCGGGGACAGGGGGCATCTACGAGCAGTACTTC,CASSTGAGTGGIYEQYF
NA,TRBJ1-5,NA,14,TRBV10-2,TGCGCCAGCAGTGAGTCGGGTCTCAATCAGCCCCAGCATTTT,CASSESGLNQPQHF
NA,TRBJ1-5,NA,14,TRBV10-3,TGTGCCATCAGTGAGAAGGGAGCAGGTCAGCCCCAGCATTTT,CAISEKGAGQPQHF
NA,TRBJ2-7,NA,16,TRBV7-9,TGTGCCAGCAGCTTAGCGGCGGGGACATTCCCCTACGAGCAGTACTTC,CASSLAAGTFPYEQYF
NA,TRBJ2-4,NA,15,TRBV4-1,TGCGCCAGCAGCCTCTCCGGTCTAGCCAAAAACATTCAGTACTTC,CASSLSGLAKNIQYF
NA,TRBJ2-5,NA,14,TRBV10-3,TGTGCCATCAGTGGGGGGGGCCTTCAAGAGACCCAGTACTTC,CAISGGGLQETQYF
NA,TRBJ2-5,TRBD2,15,TRBV6-6,TGTGCCAGCAGCCCGCCCTCCCCGGGGGGGGAGACCCAGTACTTC,CASSPPSPGGETQYF
NA,TRBJ2-5,NA,14,TRBV25-1,TGTGCCAGCAGAGAAGGGGGGCTGTTAGAGACCCAGTACTTC,CASREGGLLETQYF
NA,TRBJ2-5,NA,16,TRBV5-1,TGCGCCAGCAGCTTGAGGCTCGCTTTTACGGGCGAGACCCAGTACTTC,CASSLRLAFTGETQYF
NA,TRBJ2-3,TRBD1,14,TRBV5-1,TGCGCCAGCAGCCTGGGACAGGTCCGGGATACGCAGTATTTT,CASSLGQVRDTQYF